A single sample is the source of the 11 T cell receptor beta chains below, sequenced in a study of tumor-infiltrating lymphocytes in primary liver carcinoma (dated by TCRdb to about 2017). Sequencing relied on an Illumina HiSeq 2500. TCRbeta-specific cDNA was reverse-transcribed from 500 ng total RNA using a constant-region primer and ProtoScript II reverse transcriptase. Three nested multiplex PCR rounds, following a slightly modified ARM-PCR procedure, were used to build the TCRbeta libraries. Each of the first two PCR rounds ran for around 11 cycles using multiplex TRBV1-TRBV30 forward primers together with a Cbeta reverse primer. TCRdb handled the public reads itself, with Q25 trimming in fastp and clone calling in MiXCR, and kept productive beta chains. A single entry per CDR3 protein holds the most common genes and DNA from its merged rows. This sample has 300,000 to 350,000 distinct CDR3 sequences in its table, and approximately 64% of those were observed once. The top ten hold under 8.5% of the sample.

Blood RNA was extracted from unsorted whole blood with TRIzol reagent; germline DNA came from the DNeasy Blood & Tissue kit. Material for sequencing was peripheral blood. These receptors originate from a man aged 35-49 years with primary liver carcinoma and hepatitis B virus infection.

With respect to this clonotype: Its ends do not fully match the called genes, so a read error is possible. The V and J genes are TRBV5-1 and TRBJ2-1; tentative D call: TRBD2 (6 bases). This CDR3 has 15 amino acids. CDR1 is SGHRS and CDR2 is YFSETQ in the germline V gene. CDR3 bases: TGCACCAGCAGCTATGTGGGGGGACCTTACTATGAGCAGTTCTTC. It yields the protein CTSSYVGGPYYEQFF.

A remark on this clonotype: A much larger clone is a single base away; this may be a read error. Written as DNA, the CDR3 is TGTGCCAGCAAGGGGGGGCACAGTTTCTACGAGCAGTACTTC. This gives the protein CASKGGHSFYEQYF. The chain joins TRBV6-1 to TRBJ2-7, with D maybe TRBD2 (7 bases). With 7 bases removed from V and 3 bases from J, the gap between germline ends came to 16 bases. The CDR3 totals 14 residues. The V gene's germline CDR1 is MNHNS and CDR2 SASEGT.

As for this clonotype: The junction departs from the called germline gene at one end, perhaps through a read error. V is TRBV4-1 and J is TRBJ2-5; tentatively, D is TRBD1 (5 bases). The germline gives CDR1 MGHRA, CDR2 YSYEKL. This CDR3 region has 16 residues. CDR3 sequence (DNA): TGCACCAGCAGCCCCTTGAATCTGCAGGGTAGGGAGACCCAGTACTTC. It is translated as CTSSPLNLQGRETQYF.

Regarding this clonotype: This may be a read error, as it is one base from a much larger clone. The J gene is TRBJ1-6, the V gene TRBV4-2; D gene unclear. This CDR3 is built from 13 residues. Germline-derived CDR1 and CDR2 are LGHNA and YNFKEQ. The CDR3 bases are TGTGCCAGCAGCCAAGATGATCGGTCACTCCTCCACTTT. It is translated as CASSQDDRSLLHF.

To note about this clonotype: This may come from a read error, since a much larger clone is one base off. This CDR3 is missing its conserved last phenylalanine or tryptophan, likely due to a read error. The genes are TRBV4-3 and TRBJ1-2, with D hard to call. The CDR3 extends over 15 amino acids. Per the germline V gene, CDR1 is LGHNA and CDR2 is YSLEER. The V gene lost 3 bases and the J gene lost 3 bases, with 14 bases spanning the gap. CDR3 coding DNA: TGCGCCAGCAGCCAGGGCAGGCGATCAGACTATGGCTACACCTCC. The encoded protein is CASSQGRRSDYGYTS.

Points on this clonotype: A junction end diverges from the germline sequence, so it may reflect a read error. V gene TRBV11-2 combines with J gene TRBJ2-6; the D gene is possibly TRBD1 (6 bases). CDR1 SGHAT and CDR2 FQNNGV come from the germline V gene. The CDR3 contains 17 residues. The CDR3 nucleotides read TGTGCCAGCAGGCACGAAACAGGGAGCTCTGGGGCCAGCGTCCTGACTTTC. It specifies CASRHETGSSGASVLTF.

Worth noting for this clonotype: Sequence at one end of the junction differs from germline and may be a read error. The rearrangement joins TRBV4-1 to TRBJ2-1, with 8 bases identical to TRBD2. The CDR3 consists of 17 residues. CDR1 and CDR2 (germline): MGHRA, YSYEKL. The CDR3 sequence is CASSRGGLAGLYNGQFF. CDR3 sequence (DNA): TGCGCCAGCAGCCGCGGCGGGTTAGCGGGATTATACAATGGGCAGTTCTTC.

About this clonotype: With a much larger clone just one base away, this may be a read error. The CDR3 loop is CSSSYQTGTTEAFF. CDR3 DNA sequence: TGTTCCAGCAGTTACCAAACAGGGACCACTGAAGCTTTCTTT. The V gene is TRBV6-2 or TRBV6-3, the J gene TRBJ1-1; D perhaps matches TRBD1 (6 bases). Germline V CDR1 and CDR2: MNHEY, SVGEGT. The CDR3 runs 14 residues.

Comment on this clonotype: One junction end disagrees with the germline gene, perhaps due to a read error. The V and J genes are TRBV11-2 and TRBJ2-1; D not resolved. The CDR3 contains 16 residues. Germline V gene lookup returns CDR1 SGHAT and CDR2 FQNNGV. CDR3 sequence (DNA): TGTGTCAGCAGCACTACCCCGCTCGGCGCCTACAATGAGCAGTTCTTC. Translation gives CVSSTTPLGAYNEQFF.

Concerning this clonotype: The conserved phenylalanine or tryptophan is not found at the CDR3 terminus, so this likely reflects a read error. V and J are TRBV11-2 and TRBJ2-5; D possibly uses TRBD1 or TRBD2 (6 bases each). This CDR3 spans 18 amino acids. Germline-derived CDR1 and CDR2 are SGHAT and FQNNGV. Trimming cost V 5 bases and J 5 bases, with 27 bases left between them. CDR3 loop: CASSHLGQGRTTGETQYL. For the CDR3, the DNA is TGTGCCAGCAGCCATTTAGGACAAGGGAGGACCACAGGGGAGACCCAGTACTTA.

As regards this clonotype: A much larger clone is a single base away; this may be a read error. The chain links TRBV10-3 to TRBJ1-2; D may be TRBD1 (5 bases). This CDR3 is built from 14 residues. Trimming cost V 11 bases and J 7 bases, with 23 bases left between them. From germline, CDR1 is ENHRY and CDR2 SYGVKD. CDR3: CAFDRDGTVGGYTF. CDR3 DNA: TGTGCCTTCGACCGGGACGGCACCGTAGGTGGCTACACCTTC.